The T cell receptor beta chain under discussion was sequenced for a study of blood T cell repertoires in COVID-19. Background on the study: COVID-19 samples collected from the United States, Italy and Spain covered acute and convalescent phases. T cells, B-cell-depleted T cells, or PBMCs supplied cDNA or gDNA.

Trimming took 0 bases from V and 5 from J, leaving 11 bases between them. The CDR3 sequence is 15 residues long. Germline values: CDR1 KGHSH, CDR2 LQKENI. Authors' methods: Amplification of reference gene primers provided the estimated nucleated cell counts. Only in-frame clones appear in the TCRdb table, and some are missing; sequencing was by immunoSEQ multiplex PCR. V and J calls and clone size are given by that table; D and trimming were obtained from the DNA. Here the sample spans 55,000 to 80,000 clones, nearly 90% being singletons. The sample comprised peripheral blood. The clonotype was recovered from a man aged 50-60 years with acute or convalescent COVID-19. This chain uses TRBV18 with TRBJ2-1; no reliable D call. The CDR3 DNA reads as TGTGCCAGCTCACCACCTAGCCTAGGCGACAATGAGCAGTTCTTC. As protein: CASSPPSLGDNEQFF.